Following are 12 T cell receptor beta chains from one sample sequenced in a study of cytomegalovirus exposure and HLA in healthy donors. Sequencing was performed with immunoSEQ multiplex PCR; in TCRdb, only in-frame clones are kept and a portion is missing. The sample records some 150,000 clones, around 88% being singletons. Sequencing used PBMCs. Receptor source: a woman aged 18-30 years in good health and CMV-seropositive.

The chain carries TRBV5-4 and TRBJ2-7; 10 bases are shared with TRBD1. J gave up 3 bases and V 3 bases, and 3 bases lay outside the gene matches. The CDR3 contains 14 residues. Looked up from germline, CDR1 is SGHNT and CDR2 is YYREEE (reference sequence). The CDR3 loop reads CASSSRDRGYEQYF. In DNA form, the CDR3 reads TGTGCCAGCAGCTCCCGGGACAGGGGCTACGAGCAGTACTTC. Full variable domain (rest looked up from reference TRBV5-4 and TRBJ2-7): ETGVTQSPTHLIKTRGQQVTLRCSSQSGHNTVSWYQQALGQGPQFIFQYYREEENGRGNFPPRFSGLQFPNYSSELNVNALELDDSALYLCASSSRDRGYEQYFGPGTRLTVT.

This chain connects TRBV2 to TRBJ1-1; tentative D call: TRBD1 (6 bases). The CDR3 has 13 residues. Germline loops: CDR1 SNHLY, CDR2 FYNNEI. The V end lost 11 bases, the J end lost 4 bases, and 17 bases lay between the germline ends. The CDR3 here is CASAGDSATEAFF. CDR3 nucleotide sequence: TGTGCCTCCGCAGGGGATAGTGCCACTGAAGCTTTCTTT.

The chain carries TRBV7-9 and TRBJ2-7; 7 nucleotides align to TRBD2. This CDR3 is 16 amino acids long. V lost 4 bases to trimming and J lost 3 bases; unmatched junction nucleotides: 12. Germline CDR1 is SEHNR and CDR2 is FQNEAQ (reference sequence). In DNA form, the CDR3 reads TGTGCCAGCAGCTCGGGGGTGGGCGGGAGCTTCTACGAGCAGTACTTC. Its protein product is CASSSGVGGSFYEQYF.

By frequency in the sample, this clone is medium-sized. V and J are TRBV6-1 and TRBJ2-7, with 10 bases matching TRBD2. Germline CDR1 and CDR2: MNHNS and SASEGT. Unmatched junction bases numbered 0, after V lost 1 base and J lost 0 bases. This CDR3 is built from 15 residues. DNA for the CDR3: TGTGCCAGCAGTGAAGGGACTAGCGGCTCCTACGAGCAGTACTTC. Translation: CASSEGTSGSYEQYF.

The chain combines TRBV11-1 with TRBJ2-3; TRBD2 is a possible D gene (5 bases). Per germline, CDR1 SGHAT and CDR2 FQDESV (reference sequence). This CDR3 has 13 residues. V shed 2 bases and J shed 5 bases, with 8 bases lying between them. CDR3 in amino acids: CASSLRAGDTQYF. Written as DNA, the CDR3 is TGTGCCAGCAGCTTAAGGGCGGGAGATACGCAGTATTTT.

The J gene is TRBJ1-1, the V gene TRBV6-6; D gene unclear. Trimming took off 3 bases at V and 0 bases at J, with 11 bases between the two ends. Germline CDR1 and CDR2: MNHNY and SVGAGI (reference sequence). This CDR3 has 15 residues. The CDR3 DNA reads as TGTGCCAGCAGTTATGGGCCGAGACTGAACACTGAAGCTTTCTTT. Translating it yields CASSYGPRLNTEAFF.

This clone showed up just a few times. The genes are TRBV5-6 and TRBJ2-7; D is possibly TRBD1 (6 bases). Germline CDR1 is SGHDT and CDR2 is YYEEEE. This CDR3 has 12 residues. Trimming took 4 bases from V and 5 from J, leaving 10 bases between them. DNA of the CDR3: TGTGCCAGCAGCGTACAGGGCCACGAGCAGTACTTC. Its protein product is CASSVQGHEQYF.

The CDR3 reads CATSRGAGRYSNQPQHF. The CDR3 DNA reads TGTGCCACCAGCAGAGGGGCAGGGAGGTATAGCAATCAGCCCCAGCATTTT. The rearrangement joins TRBV15 to TRBJ1-5; possibly TRBD1 for D (5 bases). Between the trimmed V and J ends, which lost 1 base and 0 bases, there was a span of 13 bases. CDR1 is LNHNV and CDR2 is YYDKDF in the germline V gene (reference sequence). The CDR3 runs to 17 residues.

The chain employs TRBV10-3 and TRBJ2-5, with 10 bases lining up with TRBD1. This CDR3 has 19 residues. V gave up 10 bases and J gave up 1 base; unmatched junction bases: 21. Germline-derived CDR1 and CDR2 are ENHRY and SYGVKD. CDR3 coding DNA: TGTGCCACCCAAGTAAAGGGGACAGGGGCCGCTAGGGTCCAAGAGACCCAGTACTTC. Translating it yields CATQVKGTGAARVQETQYF.

The chain combines TRBV28 with TRBJ1-6, with D tentatively TRBD1 (6 bases). The CDR3 totals 19 residues. Germline-derived CDR1 and CDR2 are MDHEN and SYDVKM. Deletions cut 4 bases from V and 8 bases from J, with 27 bases between. CDR3 protein: CASSSPRGAGADGYSPLHF. The CDR3, as DNA: TGTGCCAGCAGTTCCCCCAGGGGAGCGGGGGCCGACGGGTATTCACCCCTCCACTTT.

The chain uses TRBV6-6 and TRBJ2-7; TRBD2 matches 9 bases. The germline gives CDR1 MNHNY, CDR2 SVGAGI (reference sequence). CDR3 length equals 14 residues. The V gene end was trimmed by 5 bases and the J gene end by 2 bases; junction bases not matched to a gene: 4. Here the CDR3 reads CASSMTSGPYEQYF. The CDR3 bases are TGTGCCAGCAGTATGACTAGCGGCCCCTACGAGCAGTACTTC.

V and J are TRBV4-2 and TRBJ1-1, with 8 nucleotides matching TRBD1. Per the germline V gene, CDR1 is LGHNA and CDR2 is YNFKEQ. The CDR3 runs 14 residues. V lost 1 base to trimming and J lost 3 bases; unmatched junction nucleotides: 1. CDR3: CASSQVQGDTEAFF. CDR3 DNA: TGTGCCAGCAGCCAAGTACAGGGGGACACTGAAGCTTTCTTT.